This is a list of T cell receptor beta chains from one sample in a study of identifying expanded T cells in peripheral blood. Clones were read by immunoSEQ multiplex PCR, and TCRdb kept only the in-frame ones, dropping some. Here the sample spans roughly 100,000 clones, approximately 90% being singletons. The sample taken for sequencing was blood. Receptors originate from a person aged 18-70 years in good health. The CDR3 runs from the conserved cysteine through the conserved F or W. The D gene is left open where the match is weak. The size of a clone is reported for some rows only, either as once, few or many, or as a class for expanded clones.

clone_size: .
d_call: TRBD1
v_call: TRBV9
j_call: TRBJ2-2
cdr3_length: 14
cdr3_nt: TGTGCCAGCAGCGATGGACAGGGCTACGGGGAGCTGTTTTTT
cdr3_aa: CASSDGQGYGELFF

clone_size: .
d_call: .
v_call: TRBV15
j_call: TRBJ1-5
cdr3_length: 17
cdr3_nt: TGTGCCACCAGCAGCCAAACAGGTTTCTATAGCAATCAGCCCCAGCATTTT
cdr3_aa: CATSSQTGFYSNQPQHF

clone_size: .
d_call: .
v_call: TRBV28
j_call: TRBJ2-2
cdr3_length: 13
cdr3_nt: TGTGCCAGCAGTCCCACTTGGCGCGGGGAGCTGTTTTTT
cdr3_aa: CASSPTWRGELFF

clone_size: .
d_call: TRBD2
v_call: TRBV7-9
j_call: TRBJ2-3
cdr3_length: 15
cdr3_nt: TGTGCCAGCAGGTGGACTAGCGGGGGCACAGATACGCAGTATTTT
cdr3_aa: CASRWTSGGTDTQYF

clone_size: .
d_call: .
v_call: TRBV27
j_call: TRBJ2-7
cdr3_length: 13
cdr3_nt: TGTGCCAGCAGCGGACACAACTCCTACGAGCAGTACTTC
cdr3_aa: CASSGHNSYEQYF

clone_size: .
d_call: TRBD2
v_call: TRBV7-6
j_call: TRBJ2-1
cdr3_length: 14
cdr3_nt: TGTGCCAGCAGTCCGGGACTAGCGGGAAATGAGCAGTTCTTC
cdr3_aa: CASSPGLAGNEQFF

clone_size: .
d_call: .
v_call: TRBV27
j_call: TRBJ1-5
cdr3_length: 17
cdr3_nt: TGTGCCGCAGAGATATCCTTGTTCGGGGGATACAATCAGCCCCAGCATTTT
cdr3_aa: CAAEISLFGGYNQPQHF

clone_size: .
d_call: TRBD1
v_call: TRBV7-3
j_call: TRBJ2-7
cdr3_length: 13
cdr3_nt: TGTGCCAGCAGCTCTTGGGACAGCCTCGAGCAGTACTTC
cdr3_aa: CASSSWDSLEQYF

clone_size: .
d_call: .
v_call: TRBV19
j_call: TRBJ2-5
cdr3_length: 15
cdr3_nt: TGTGCCAGTAGTCCAGAGTCCGTTGGATGGGAGACCCAGTACTTC
cdr3_aa: CASSPESVGWETQYF

clone_size: few
d_call: .
v_call: TRBV27
j_call: TRBJ1-6
cdr3_length: 13
cdr3_nt: TGTGCCAGCAGCCCTGGGGAGGTGTCACCCCTCCACTTT
cdr3_aa: CASSPGEVSPLHF

clone_size: .
d_call: .
v_call: TRBV7-3
j_call: TRBJ2-2
cdr3_length: 13
cdr3_nt: TGTGCCAGCAGCTTTGGGGCCACCGGGGAGCTGTTTTTT
cdr3_aa: CASSFGATGELFF

clone_size: .
d_call: .
v_call: TRBV4-3
j_call: TRBJ2-5
cdr3_length: 13
cdr3_nt: TGCGCCAGCAGCCAAGATGGACAGTCGCTGCAGTACTTC
cdr3_aa: CASSQDGQSLQYF

clone_size: .
d_call: TRBD1
v_call: TRBV4-2
j_call: TRBJ2-2
cdr3_length: 18
cdr3_nt: TGTGCCAGCAGACAGACTCGGCCAGGACAGGCAATCACCGGGGAGCTGTTTTTT
cdr3_aa: CASRQTRPGQAITGELFF

clone_size: .
d_call: TRBD2
v_call: TRBV9
j_call: TRBJ2-1
cdr3_length: 15
cdr3_nt: TGTGCCAGCAGTAAAACTAGCGGGAGGCATAATGAGCAGTTCTTC
cdr3_aa: CASSKTSGRHNEQFF

clone_size: .
d_call: TRBD2
v_call: TRBV7-9
j_call: TRBJ2-3
cdr3_length: 15
cdr3_nt: TGTGCCAGCAGCGCGAGCGGGATGCGATCAGATACGCAGTATTTT
cdr3_aa: CASSASGMRSDTQYF

clone_size: .
d_call: .
v_call: TRBV27
j_call: TRBJ2-5
cdr3_length: 15
cdr3_nt: TGTGCCAGCAGTTTTACGAGGGACCCACGGGAGACCCAGTACTTC
cdr3_aa: CASSFTRDPRETQYF

clone_size: .
d_call: .
v_call: TRBV7-2
j_call: TRBJ2-7
cdr3_length: 15
cdr3_nt: TGTGCCAGCAGCTTAGTGGAAGGAAGCTCCTACGAGCAGTACTTC
cdr3_aa: CASSLVEGSSYEQYF

clone_size: few
d_call: TRBD1
v_call: TRBV9
j_call: TRBJ1-2
cdr3_length: 12
cdr3_nt: TGTGCCAGCAGCCCACAGGGGGGTGGCTACACCTTC
cdr3_aa: CASSPQGGGYTF

clone_size: .
d_call: .
v_call: TRBV7-8
j_call: TRBJ2-5
cdr3_length: 14
cdr3_nt: TGTGCCAGCAGCTTACAAAACAGCCAAGAGACCCAGTACTTC
cdr3_aa: CASSLQNSQETQYF

clone_size: .
d_call: TRBD1
v_call: TRBV2
j_call: TRBJ2-7
cdr3_length: 16
cdr3_nt: TGTGCCAGCAGCTTGAGACAGGGGGCAGGAGCCTACGAGCAGTACTTC
cdr3_aa: CASSLRQGAGAYEQYF

clone_size: .
d_call: .
v_call: TRBV4-3
j_call: TRBJ1-2
cdr3_length: 15
cdr3_nt: TGCGCCAGCAGCCAAGATAGCTGGGGCTTCGCTGGCTACACCTTC
cdr3_aa: CASSQDSWGFAGYTF

clone_size: .
d_call: .
v_call: TRBV5-1
j_call: TRBJ2-3
cdr3_length: 15
cdr3_nt: TGCGCCAGCAGCCCAATAGTGGGGAGCACAGATACGCAGTATTTT
cdr3_aa: CASSPIVGSTDTQYF

clone_size: .
d_call: .
v_call: TRBV11-2
j_call: TRBJ1-1
cdr3_length: 16
cdr3_nt: TGTGCCAGCAGCCATCTTCCGACGGAAATGAACACTGAAGCTTTCTTT
cdr3_aa: CASSHLPTEMNTEAFF

clone_size: .
d_call: .
v_call: TRBV9
j_call: TRBJ2-7
cdr3_length: 15
cdr3_nt: TGTGCCAGCAGCGTAGTTGGAAGAGGGCTCGACGAGCAGTACTTC
cdr3_aa: CASSVVGRGLDEQYF

clone_size: .
d_call: .
v_call: TRBV6-6
j_call: TRBJ2-3
cdr3_length: 14
cdr3_nt: TGTGCCAGCCGAGAGCTGGGGGTCACAGATACGCAGTATTTT
cdr3_aa: CASRELGVTDTQYF

clone_size: .
d_call: TRBD2
v_call: TRBV7-8
j_call: TRBJ2-2
cdr3_length: 16
cdr3_nt: TGTGCCAGCAGCTTTTTTGAAGCGGGGCCGACCGGGGAGCTGTTTTTT
cdr3_aa: CASSFFEAGPTGELFF

clone_size: few
d_call: .
v_call: TRBV11-2
j_call: TRBJ2-5
cdr3_length: 14
cdr3_nt: TGTGCCAGCAGCCCCTGGACCGCGGTAGAGACCCAGTACTTC
cdr3_aa: CASSPWTAVETQYF

clone_size: once
d_call: .
v_call: TRBV5-1
j_call: TRBJ2-5
cdr3_length: 13
cdr3_nt: TGCGCCAGCAGCTCCGGCTGGGGCGAGACCCAGTACTTC
cdr3_aa: CASSSGWGETQYF

clone_size: .
d_call: TRBD1
v_call: TRBV7-3
j_call: TRBJ1-3
cdr3_length: 15
cdr3_nt: TGTGCCAGCAGCCTGACAGGGCCGAGTGGAAACACCATATATTTT
cdr3_aa: CASSLTGPSGNTIYF

clone_size: .
d_call: TRBD1
v_call: TRBV5-8
j_call: TRBJ2-2
cdr3_length: 20
cdr3_nt: TGTGCCACCAGCAGACAGATACGCAGGGGGTTGGGCGCGAACACCGGGGAGCTGTTTTTT
cdr3_aa: CATSRQIRRGLGANTGELFF

clone_size: .
d_call: .
v_call: TRBV19
j_call: TRBJ1-4
cdr3_length: 15
cdr3_nt: TGTGCCAGTAGTATTGACAGCCGGACCGGGGAAAAACTGTTTTTT
cdr3_aa: CASSIDSRTGEKLFF

clone_size: .
d_call: TRBD2
v_call: TRBV27
j_call: TRBJ2-2
cdr3_length: 16
cdr3_nt: TGTGCCAGCAGTTTATCTGGGACTAGCGTCGCCGGGGAGCTGTTTTTT
cdr3_aa: CASSLSGTSVAGELFF

clone_size: .
d_call: .
v_call: TRBV19
j_call: TRBJ1-4
cdr3_length: 13
cdr3_nt: TGTGCCAGTAGTTCTACAGTAGGGGAAAAACTGTTTTTT
cdr3_aa: CASSSTVGEKLFF

clone_size: .
d_call: .
v_call: TRBV21-1
j_call: TRBJ2-7
cdr3_length: 16
cdr3_nt: TGTGCCAGCAGCAAAGCAAGGCAGGACCCAGCCTACGAGCAGTACTTC
cdr3_aa: CASSKARQDPAYEQYF

clone_size: .
d_call: .
v_call: TRBV6-4
j_call: TRBJ2-5
cdr3_length: 12
cdr3_nt: TGTGCCAGCAGTGACTTACAGGAGACCCAGTACTTC
cdr3_aa: CASSDLQETQYF

clone_size: .
d_call: TRBD1
v_call: TRBV5-1
j_call: TRBJ2-7
cdr3_length: 19
cdr3_nt: TGCGCCAGCAGCTTGGCGACCGGGACAGGGACCCGAGGGGCCTACGAGCAGTACTTC
cdr3_aa: CASSLATGTGTRGAYEQYF

clone_size: .
d_call: TRBD1
v_call: TRBV5-1
j_call: TRBJ1-1
cdr3_length: 17
cdr3_nt: TGCGCCAGCAGCTTGGGGGCAGGGGGCGAAAGGAACACTGAAGCTTTCTTT
cdr3_aa: CASSLGAGGERNTEAFF

clone_size: .
d_call: .
v_call: TRBV9
j_call: TRBJ1-1
cdr3_length: 14
cdr3_nt: TGTGCCAGCAGCGTAGGTGGGCCGGACACTGAAGCTTTCTTT
cdr3_aa: CASSVGGPDTEAFF

clone_size: once
d_call: TRBD2
v_call: TRBV6-5
j_call: TRBJ2-3
cdr3_length: 14
cdr3_nt: TGTGCCAGCAGCGGTAGCGGGAGGCCAGATACGCAGTATTTT
cdr3_aa: CASSGSGRPDTQYF

clone_size: .
d_call: .
v_call: TRBV12-5
j_call: TRBJ1-2
cdr3_length: 14
cdr3_nt: TGTGCTAGTAGTGATTCCCTCTTGGTTAGTGGCTACACCTTC
cdr3_aa: CASSDSLLVSGYTF

clone_size: .
d_call: TRBD2
v_call: TRBV5-1
j_call: TRBJ2-2
cdr3_length: 17
cdr3_nt: TGCGCCAGCAGCTTGGCAGCCGGGACTAGCGGGGCCGGGGAGCTGTTTTTT
cdr3_aa: CASSLAAGTSGAGELFF

clone_size: .
d_call: .
v_call: TRBV5-1
j_call: TRBJ2-1
cdr3_length: 13
cdr3_nt: TGCGCCAGCAGCTTCGGGACACCTAATGAGCAGTTCTTC
cdr3_aa: CASSFGTPNEQFF

clone_size: .
d_call: .
v_call: TRBV27
j_call: TRBJ1-1
cdr3_length: 14
cdr3_nt: TGTGCCAGCAGTTTATTGGGGGCGCGGGATTCAGCTTTCTTT
cdr3_aa: CASSLLGARDSAFF

clone_size: .
d_call: TRBD1
v_call: TRBV28
j_call: TRBJ1-5
cdr3_length: 14
cdr3_nt: TGTGCCAGCAGTTTCGACAGGGACTATCAGCCCCAGCATTTT
cdr3_aa: CASSFDRDYQPQHF

clone_size: .
d_call: TRBD1
v_call: TRBV28
j_call: TRBJ1-2
cdr3_length: 12
cdr3_nt: TGTGCCAGCATAGGACAGGGAAGCGACTACACCTTC
cdr3_aa: CASIGQGSDYTF

clone_size: .
d_call: .
v_call: TRBV21-1
j_call: TRBJ2-4
cdr3_length: 17
cdr3_nt: TGTGCCTTTCTCGGGACTCCGAGAAGGGTAGCCAAAAACATTCAGTACTTC
cdr3_aa: CAFLGTPRRVAKNIQYF

clone_size: .
d_call: .
v_call: TRBV29-1
j_call: TRBJ2-5
cdr3_length: 14
cdr3_nt: TGCAGCGCAAAACAGGGAACGAGCCAAGAGACCCAGTACTTC
cdr3_aa: CSAKQGTSQETQYF

clone_size: .
d_call: TRBD1
v_call: TRBV7-3
j_call: TRBJ2-1
cdr3_length: 15
cdr3_nt: TGTGCCAGCAGCAAACCTGGGACAGGGGGCAATGAGCAGTTCTTC
cdr3_aa: CASSKPGTGGNEQFF

clone_size: .
d_call: TRBD1
v_call: TRBV7-8
j_call: TRBJ1-5
cdr3_length: 17
cdr3_nt: TGTGCCAGCAGCCCCACGGGTGGGACAGGGCGCAATCAGCCCCAGCATTTT
cdr3_aa: CASSPTGGTGRNQPQHF

clone_size: few
d_call: .
v_call: TRBV21-1
j_call: TRBJ1-1
cdr3_length: 17
cdr3_nt: TGTGCCAGCAGCAAACTGGACTCCCTGAAAATGAACACTGAAGCTTTCTTT
cdr3_aa: CASSKLDSLKMNTEAFF

clone_size: .
d_call: TRBD2
v_call: TRBV4-1
j_call: TRBJ2-7
cdr3_length: 15
cdr3_nt: TGCGCCAGCAGCCTCGCTAGCGGAAGCTCCTACGAGCAGTACTTC
cdr3_aa: CASSLASGSSYEQYF

clone_size: .
d_call: .
v_call: TRBV7-9
j_call: TRBJ1-6
cdr3_length: 13
cdr3_nt: TGTGCCAGCAGCCGGGAGAATAATTCACCCCTCCACTTT
cdr3_aa: CASSRENNSPLHF

clone_size: .
d_call: .
v_call: TRBV5-1
j_call: TRBJ2-2
cdr3_length: 18
cdr3_nt: TGCGCCAGCAGCTTGGGGACCCGGGACATCGGGCGGAACGGGGAGCTGTTTTTT
cdr3_aa: CASSLGTRDIGRNGELFF

clone_size: .
d_call: .
v_call: TRBV11-3
j_call: TRBJ2-2
cdr3_length: 13
cdr3_nt: TGTGCCAGCAGCGGACAGTACCCCGGGGAGCTGTTTTTT
cdr3_aa: CASSGQYPGELFF